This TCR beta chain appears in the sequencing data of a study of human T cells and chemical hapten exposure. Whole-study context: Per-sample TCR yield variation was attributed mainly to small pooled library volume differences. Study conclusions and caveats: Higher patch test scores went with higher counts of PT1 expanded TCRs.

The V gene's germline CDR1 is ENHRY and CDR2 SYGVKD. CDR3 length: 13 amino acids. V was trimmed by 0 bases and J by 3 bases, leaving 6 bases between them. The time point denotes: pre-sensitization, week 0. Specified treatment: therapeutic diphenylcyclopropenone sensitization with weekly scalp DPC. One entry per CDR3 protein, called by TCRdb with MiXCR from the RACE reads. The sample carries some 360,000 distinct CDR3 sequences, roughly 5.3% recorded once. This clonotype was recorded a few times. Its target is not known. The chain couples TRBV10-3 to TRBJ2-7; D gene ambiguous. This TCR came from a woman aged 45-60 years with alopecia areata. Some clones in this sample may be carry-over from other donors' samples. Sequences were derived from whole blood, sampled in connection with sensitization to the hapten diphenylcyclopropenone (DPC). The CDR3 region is CAISESAVYEQYF. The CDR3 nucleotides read TGTGCCATCAGTGAGTCGGCAGTCTACGAGCAGTACTTC.